The sequence of this T cell receptor beta chain was determined in a study of T cells in Graves' hyperthyroidism and ophthalmopathy. RNA transcripts gave rise to amplified TCR beta CDR3 regions. The HTBI set primed first-round TCR CDR3 RT-PCR. TCRdb reprocessed the multiplex PCR reads via MiXCR and lists one record per CDR3 protein. The sample holds 490,000 or so distinct CDR3 sequences, approximately 23% seen once. Study outcomes and limitations: Stable hyperthyroidism was told apart from ophthalmopathy by a model built on 13 V-J features. Also found in blood were most expanded thyroid clonotypes above 0.001.

Diagnosis rested on symptoms, serum thyroxine and TRAb, thyroid ultrasound, and orbital computed tomography. Germline CDR1 reads SGDLS; CDR2 reads YYNGEE. The CDR3 consists of 14 residues. V trimming: 6 bases; J trimming: 9 bases; junction bases outside the gene matches: 12. Points on this clonotype: Antigen specificity is unknown.

V and J are TRBV9 and TRBJ2-1; 7 bases map to TRBD2. The sample was blood. This clonotype originated in a woman in her sixties or seventies with Graves' ophthalmopathy. The CDR3 sequence: CASNLLGGGGEQFF. CDR3 bases: TGTGCCAGCAACCTTTTGGGCGGGGGAGGTGAGCAGTTCTTC.